The 28 T cell receptor beta chains in this list originate from one sample, sequenced in a study of blood T cell repertoires in COVID-19. Clones were sequenced by immunoSEQ multiplex PCR, and TCRdb holds only the in-frame ones, with some missing. The sample records about 120,000 clones, roughly three quarters being singletons. Sequences were obtained from peripheral blood. The receptors come from a woman of 80 years or more with acute or convalescent COVID-19.

This clone occurred a few times. The V and J genes are TRBV4-1 and TRBJ1-2; 9 nucleotides match TRBD1. The germline V gene encodes CDR1 MGHRA and CDR2 YSYEKL. The CDR3 sequence is 15 residues long. V was clipped by 2 bases and J by 6 bases; unmatched bases: 7. The CDR3 DNA follows: TGCGCCAGCAGCCAACACGGGACAGGGATGGATGGCTACACCTTC. Translating gives CASSQHGTGMDGYTF.

The chain's CDR3 is CASRPPGGSYNEQFF. CDR3 DNA: TGCGCCAGCAGACCTCCGGGGGGCTCCTACAATGAGCAGTTCTTC. The J gene is TRBJ2-1, the V gene TRBV5-1; 7 positions match TRBD2. The CDR3 extends over 15 amino acids. V shed 5 bases, J shed 0 bases, and the junction held 5 bases outside the gene matches. CDR1 and CDR2 (germline): SGHRS, YFSETQ.

The DNA for the CDR3 is TGTGCCAGCAGCTTAGAGGGAGTGAGCGGGAGTCGCGATGAGCAGTTCTTC. As protein: CASSLEGVSGSRDEQFF. The gene calls are TRBV7-2 and TRBJ2-1; 8 bases are a match to TRBD2. With V trimmed by 1 base and J by 8 bases, 13 bases remained unmatched. The V gene's germline CDR1 is SGHTA and CDR2 FQGNSA. This CDR3 is built from 17 residues. The complete variable domain, with remaining parts taken from reference TRBV7-2 and TRBJ2-1, reads GAGVSQSPSNKVTEKGKDVELRCDPISGHTALYWYRQSLGQGLEFLIYFQGNSAPDKSGLPSDRFSAERTGGSVSTLTIQRTQQEDSAVYLCASSLEGVSGSRDEQFFGPGTRLTVL.

The chain uses TRBV2 and TRBJ1-3; 11 bases fit TRBD1. V was pared by 11 bases and J by 1 base, with 4 bases of the junction left unmatched. CDR1 is SNHLY and CDR2 is FYNNEI in the germline V gene. The CDR3 consists of 14 residues. The CDR3 reads CAGDRGTSGNTIYF. For the CDR3, the DNA is TGTGCCGGGGACAGGGGGACTTCTGGAAACACCATATATTTT.

The rearrangement links TRBV28 to TRBJ1-5; D is uncertain. Trimming took 3 bases from V and 4 from J, leaving 16 bases between them. CDR3 length: 16 amino acids. The germline CDR1 and CDR2 sequences are MDHEN and SYDVKM. CDR3 coding DNA: TGTGCCAGCAGTTTCGGAACAGCCTTCGGTAATCAGCCCCAGCATTTT. This gives the protein CASSFGTAFGNQPQHF.

The CDR3 sequence is CASRDLADYEQYF. CDR3 nucleotides: TGCGCCAGCAGAGACCTAGCGGACTACGAGCAGTACTTC. The chain is built from TRBV5-1 and TRBJ2-7; TRBD2 aligns across 7 bases. J was trimmed by 3 bases and V by 5 bases; bases with no gene match: 5. The CDR3 has 13 amino acids. CDR1 SGHRS and CDR2 YFSETQ come from the germline V gene.

The chain carries TRBV7-2 and TRBJ1-4, with TRBD1 as a possible D gene (5 bases). Trimming left V 2 bases short and J 7 bases short, with 11 bases between. CDR1 SGHTA and CDR2 FQGNSA come from the germline V gene. CDR3 length: 14 residues. CDR3 DNA: TGTGCCAGCAGCTTAAGGGGATCGGCTGAAAAACTGTTTTTT. Translating it yields CASSLRGSAEKLFF.

The V and J genes are TRBV6-5 and TRBJ2-1, with TRBD2 matching 15 bases. Germline V gives CDR1 MNHEY, CDR2 SVGAGI. V lost 6 bases to trimming and J lost 15 bases; unmatched junction nucleotides: 6. This CDR3 is 13 amino acids long. The CDR3 DNA is TGTGCCAGCAGGGGGACTAGCGGGGGGCATCTGTTCTTC. This gives the protein CASRGTSGGHLFF.

The chain has TRBV19 and TRBJ2-2; no reliable D call. Trimming left V 7 bases short and J 3 bases short, with 15 bases between. The CDR3 extends over 15 amino acids. Germline-derived CDR1 and CDR2 are LNHDA and SQIVND (reference sequence). CDR3 in DNA: TGTGCCAGTAACCCAACCGGGTCCTACACCGGGGAGCTGTTTTTT. Translating it yields CASNPTGSYTGELFF.

The chain couples TRBV5-1 to TRBJ2-3; TRBD1 matches at 7 bases. This CDR3 has 14 amino acids. Germline loops: CDR1 SGHRS, CDR2 YFSETQ. The V segment lost 4 bases and the J segment 3 bases; nucleotides outside the gene matches: 5. CDR3 region: CASSGRQGTDTQYF. CDR3 DNA sequence: TGCGCCAGCAGCGGTCGACAGGGAACAGATACGCAGTATTTT.

The sample holds a few counts of this clone. The J gene is TRBJ1-2, the V gene TRBV6-5; D is ambiguous. The CDR3 runs to 14 residues. Germline V gene lookup returns CDR1 MNHEY and CDR2 SVGAGI. The V and J ends lost 7 bases and 5 bases respectively, with 17 bases between them. For the CDR3, the DNA is TGTGCCAGCATTACCACCCGGGGTAATTATGGCTACACCTTC. Translated, it gives CASITTRGNYGYTF.

Worth noting for this clone: The same CDR3 also results from other DNA sequences found in this sample. The V call is TRBV5-1, the J call TRBJ2-7; 8 positions agree with TRBD2. The CDR3 is made up of 15 amino acids. The junction had 6 bases not matched to a gene; V was cut back by 4 bases and J by 0 bases. Germline-derived CDR1 and CDR2 are SGHRS and YFSETQ. CDR3 sequence: CASSLAGGRSYEQYF. The DNA for the CDR3 is TGCGCCAGCAGCCTCGCGGGGGGCCGCTCCTACGAGCAGTACTTC.

This chain joins TRBV27 and TRBJ1-2, with 7 bases lining up with TRBD1. V trimming: 5 bases; J trimming: 7 bases; junction bases outside the gene matches: 7. Germline loops: CDR1 MNHEY, CDR2 SMNVEV (reference sequence). The CDR3 is 13 amino acids. This chain's CDR3 is CASSTTGQSGYTF. The DNA for the CDR3 is TGTGCCAGCAGTACGACAGGGCAAAGTGGCTACACCTTC.

The genes are TRBV6-2 or TRBV6-3 and TRBJ2-5, with 8 bases aligning to TRBD1. The V and J ends lost 3 bases and 5 bases, in that order; junction bases with no gene match: 14. Germline V gene lookup returns CDR1 MNHEY and CDR2 SVGEGT. This CDR3 region has 17 residues. The CDR3 is CASSYIPNRGRLETQYF. CDR3 sequence (DNA): TGTGCCAGCAGTTATATCCCCAACAGGGGGAGGCTTGAGACCCAGTACTTC.

V gene TRBV9 combines with J gene TRBJ2-7, with 10 nucleotides matching TRBD2. The V gene's germline CDR1 is SGDLS and CDR2 YYNGEE. V lost 2 bases to trimming and J lost 1 base; unmatched junction nucleotides: 3. This CDR3 has 15 amino acids. The CDR3 DNA reads TGTGCCAGCAGCGTTAGCGGGGGGTCGTCCTACGAGCAGTACTTC. Translating it yields CASSVSGGSSYEQYF.

This clone is a singleton in its sample. The genes are TRBV5-1 and TRBJ1-1; D possibly corresponds to TRBD1 (5 bases). The V and J ends lost 0 bases and 2 bases respectively, with 14 bases between them. CDR3 length: 16 amino acids. CDR1 is SGHRS and CDR2 is YFSETQ in the germline V gene. CDR3 sequence: CASSLGVGALNTEAFF. CDR3 sequence (DNA): TGCGCCAGCAGCTTGGGCGTTGGGGCCCTCAACACTGAAGCTTTCTTT.

This clone is a singleton in its sample. The rearrangement uses TRBV5-5 and TRBJ1-4; 8 nucleotides align to TRBD1. CDR1 is SGHKS and CDR2 is YYEKEE in the germline V gene (reference sequence). The V segment lost 2 bases and the J segment 4 bases; nucleotides outside the gene matches: 10. This CDR3 comprises 17 residues. For the CDR3, the DNA is TGTGCCAGCAGCTTACCGGGACAGGTAGTTTTTAATGAAAAACTGTTTTTT. Translated, it gives CASSLPGQVVFNEKLFF.

The chain has TRBV24-1 and TRBJ1-2, with no clear D. Germline V gene lookup returns CDR1 KGHDR and CDR2 SFDVKD. Between the trimmed V and J ends, which lost 0 bases and 4 bases, there was a span of 8 bases. The CDR3 is made up of 14 amino acids. CDR3 sequence reads: CATSDLRSGYGYTF. The DNA of the CDR3 is TGTGCCACCAGTGATTTGAGGAGCGGCTATGGCTACACCTTC.

This chain connects TRBV19 to TRBJ1-2; 7 bases are shared with TRBD1. V shed 7 bases and J 5 bases; nucleotides not matched to a gene: 13. The length of the CDR3 is 15 residues. Germline CDR1 LNHDA, CDR2 SQIVND (reference sequence). The CDR3 sequence: CASTPWVDRDYGYTF. The CDR3 nucleotides read TGTGCCAGTACCCCATGGGTCGACAGGGATTATGGCTACACCTTC. Using reference TRBV19 and TRBJ1-2 for the parts outside the CDR3, the full variable domain is DGGITQSPKYLFRKEGQNVTLSCEQNLNHDAMYWYRQDPGQGLRLIYYSQIVNDFQKGDIAEGYSVSREKKESFPLTVTSAQKNPTAFYLCASTPWVDRDYGYTFGSGTRLTVV.

The chain carries TRBV5-1 and TRBJ1-5, with D possibly TRBD1 on 6 matching bases. The ends were cut back, 2 bases at V and 6 bases at J, with 15 bases in the middle. The CDR3 is made up of 15 amino acids. Germline-derived CDR1 and CDR2 are SGHRS and YFSETQ. CDR3 sequence: CASSLSTGEGQPQHF. CDR3 coding DNA: TGCGCCAGCAGCTTATCGACAGGTGAGGGTCAGCCCCAGCATTTT.

This clone was seen many times. V usage is TRBV5-1 and J usage is TRBJ2-7; maybe TRBD2 (6 bases). The CDR3 runs to 14 residues. V shed 4 bases and J shed 5 bases, with 16 bases lying between them. Germline CDR1 and CDR2: SGHRS and YFSETQ. Here the CDR3 DNA reads TGCGCCAGCAGCCAGACCACGTCGGGGGACGAGCAGTACTTC. Translation: CASSQTTSGDEQYF. Supplemented by reference TRBV5-1 and TRBJ2-7, the full variable domain reads KAGVTQTPRYLIKTRGQQVTLSCSPISGHRSVSWYQQTPGQGLQFLFEYFSETQRNKGNFPGRFSGRQFSNSRSEMNVSTLELGDSALYLCASSQTTSGDEQYFGPGTRLTVT.

The chain joins TRBV5-1 to TRBJ2-2, with 10 bases that match TRBD2. The germline V gene has CDR1 SGHRS and CDR2 YFSETQ. With 8 bases clipped from V and 0 bases from J, the junction kept 13 bases outside the gene matches. This CDR3 has 18 residues. The CDR3 DNA is TGCGCCAGTCGACCCGGGACTAGCGCGTTCGCGAACACCGGGGAGCTGTTTTTT. It yields the protein CASRPGTSAFANTGELFF.

The chain employs TRBV5-1 and TRBJ1-2; TRBD1 matches 9 bases. The V segment lost 3 bases and the J segment 2 bases; nucleotides outside the gene matches: 2. Germline V gene sequence: CDR1 SGHRS, CDR2 YFSETQ. This CDR3 is built from 14 residues. CDR3 sequence (DNA): TGCGCCAGCAGCTATGGGACAGGGAACTATGGCTACACCTTC. Its protein is CASSYGTGNYGYTF.

The V call is TRBV12-3 or TRBV12-4, the J call TRBJ1-6; D is ambiguous. The V end was cut by 6 bases, the J end by 9 bases, with 12 bases between. The CDR3 consists of 13 residues. CDR3 DNA: TGTGCCAGCAGCCAAAATCCCGGTTCACCCCTCCACTTT. Amino acids: CASSQNPGSPLHF.

The rearrangement links TRBV28 to TRBJ2-7, with 7 bases identical to TRBD1. The CDR3 loop spans 13 amino acids. The germline V gene encodes CDR1 MDHEN and CDR2 SYDVKM. Germline trimming cut 3 bases from V and 4 bases from J; bases unmatched to any gene: 3. CDR3 protein: CASSLGQLYEQYF. CDR3 DNA: TGTGCCAGCAGTTTGGGACAGCTTTACGAGCAGTACTTC.

The chain employs TRBV19 and TRBJ2-7; 7 bases line up with TRBD1. Per germline, CDR1 LNHDA and CDR2 SQIVND (reference sequence). The CDR3 length is 14 residues. J lost 7 bases, V lost 4 bases, and 10 bases had no gene match. As DNA, the CDR3 is TGTGCCAGTAGTAGGGAGACCGGGACAGCTGAGCAGTACTTC. Its translation: CASSRETGTAEQYF.

J is TRBJ1-5 and V is TRBV30; TRBD1 matches at 9 bases. Trimming removed 2 bases from V and 5 bases from J; junction bases left unmatched: 10. CDR1 and CDR2 from the germline V gene are GTSNPN and SVGIG (reference sequence). The CDR3 consists of 16 residues. CDR3 sequence (DNA): TGTGCCTGGAGTTACGGTGGGACAGGGAGGCATCAGCCCCAGCATTTT. As protein: CAWSYGGTGRHQPQHF.

This clone was found a few times. The rearrangement uses TRBV11-1 and TRBJ2-1; 9 nucleotides align to TRBD2. The trim removed 2 bases at V and 7 bases at J, leaving 9 bases unmatched. The germline V gene has CDR1 SGHAT and CDR2 FQDESV (reference sequence). This CDR3 contains 16 residues. This CDR3 reads CASSLQLAGRLNEQFF. The CDR3 coding sequence is TGTGCCAGCAGCTTACAACTAGCGGGCCGCCTTAATGAGCAGTTCTTC.